Listed below are T cell receptor beta chains from one sample, sequenced in a study of STAT3 mutations in large granular lymphocyte leukemia. Libraries were prepared by immunoSEQ multiplex PCR; TCRdb keeps only in-frame clonotypes and omits some of them. This table has 35,000 to 40,000 clones, over 75% appearing once. The material sequenced was PBMCs. All receptors derive from a human donor with T large granular lymphocyte leukemia. Some clones in this sample may be carry-over from other donors' samples. Both conserved end residues are part of each CDR3. The D gene is left open where the match is weak. Rows may omit the clone size; those that give it use once, few, many or a size class.

TRBJ2-3,TRBV19,.,.,14,CASSITDSTDTQYF,TGTGCCAGTAGTATTACGGATAGCACAGATACGCAGTATTTT
TRBJ1-5,TRBV13,.,.,12,CASSLGGQPQHF,TGTGCCAGCAGCTTAGGGGGTCAGCCCCAGCATTTT
TRBJ1-5,TRBV6-1,.,.,15,CASSGAGARNQPQHF,TGTGCCAGCAGTGGGGCAGGGGCCCGCAATCAGCCCCAGCATTTT
TRBJ2-7,TRBV18,TRBD1,.,11,CASSQDRVQYF,TGTGCCAGCTCCCAAGACAGGGTGCAGTACTTC
TRBJ1-1,TRBV5-1,TRBD1,.,15,CASSLIGQGWTEAFF,TGCGCCAGCAGCTTGATCGGACAGGGATGGACTGAAGCTTTCTTT
TRBJ1-2,TRBV7-8,.,.,14,CASSFPVSDYGYTF,TGTGCCAGCAGCTTCCCCGTATCGGACTATGGCTACACCTTC
TRBJ1-2,TRBV6-6,.,.,16,CASSRSDGGPNYGYTF,TGTGCCAGCAGCCGTTCCGATGGGGGGCCCAACTATGGCTACACCTTC
TRBJ1-1,TRBV6-6,.,few,16,CASSYYRYKGNTEAFF,TGTGCCAGCAGTTACTATAGGTATAAGGGGAACACTGAAGCTTTCTTT
TRBJ1-4,TRBV5-1,TRBD1,.,15,CASSYGQGAHEKLFF,TGCGCCAGCAGCTATGGACAGGGGGCTCATGAAAAACTGTTTTTT
TRBJ1-3,TRBV12-5,TRBD1,.,16,CASGSLGRGLENTIYF,TGTGCTAGTGGTTCCCTCGGGAGGGGGCTTGAAAACACCATATATTTT
TRBJ2-2,TRBV11-3,.,.,13,CASSIGSAGELFF,TGTGCCAGCAGCATAGGGTCAGCCGGGGAGCTGTTTTTT
TRBJ2-2,TRBV9,.,.,15,CASSVQDLGTGELFF,TGTGCCAGCAGCGTACAGGATTTAGGGACCGGGGAGCTGTTTTTT
TRBJ1-5,TRBV7-8,.,.,15,CASSLAGNAWQPQHF,TGTGCCAGCAGCTTAGCCGGCAATGCGTGGCAGCCCCAGCATTTT
TRBJ2-7,TRBV5-1,TRBD1,few,13,CASSLLTGDEQYF,TGCGCCAGCAGCTTATTGACAGGGGACGAGCAGTACTTC
TRBJ1-1,TRBV19,TRBD1,.,13,CATRTGKVTEAFF,TGTGCCACCCGGACAGGGAAAGTAACTGAAGCTTTCTTT
TRBJ2-7,TRBV6-5,.,once,14,CASSASGRGSEQYF,TGTGCCAGCAGTGCTTCGGGCCGCGGTTCCGAGCAGTACTTC
TRBJ1-6,TRBV14,.,.,18,CASSQDHFLNSYNSPLHF,TGTGCCAGCAGCCAAGACCACTTTCTAAACTCCTATAATTCACCCCTCCACTTT
TRBJ1-2,TRBV25-1,.,.,14,CASSEFGQRYGYTF,TGTGCCAGCAGTGAATTTGGACAGAGGTATGGCTACACCTTC
TRBJ1-5,TRBV20-1,.,.,11,CSARVGQPQHF,TGCAGTGCTAGGGTCGGTCAGCCCCAGCATTTT
TRBJ2-3,TRBV5-1,TRBD2,.,16,CASSQGTSGGTDTQYF,TGCGCCAGCAGCCAAGGGACTAGCGGGGGCACAGATACGCAGTATTTT
TRBJ1-2,TRBV5-4,TRBD1,.,14,CASSADRVGYGYTF,TGTGCCAGCAGCGCAGACAGGGTCGGGTATGGCTACACCTTC
TRBJ2-3,TRBV7-9,.,once,14,CASSFGQYTDTQYF,TGTGCCAGCAGCTTTGGACAGTACACAGATACGCAGTATTTT
TRBJ2-7,TRBV7-9,.,once,15,CASSSPTGHLGEQYF,TGTGCCAGCAGCTCTCCGACAGGCCACCTAGGGGAGCAGTACTTC
TRBJ1-2,TRBV10-2,.,.,15,CASSESGQGNYGYTF,TGCGCCAGCAGTGAATCCGGGCAGGGCAACTATGGCTACACCTTC
TRBJ2-5,TRBV7-8,TRBD2,.,14,CASRPPSGGETQYF,TGTGCCAGCAGACCCCCGTCGGGGGGGGAGACCCAGTACTTC
TRBJ2-2,TRBV5-4,.,.,13,CASSFDGSGELFF,TGTGCCAGCAGCTTTGACGGATCCGGGGAGCTGTTTTTT
TRBJ2-3,TRBV7-9,.,once,15,CASSLGLAFTDTQYF,TGTGCCAGCAGCTTAGGGCTAGCCTTCACAGATACGCAGTATTTT
TRBJ2-5,TRBV5-6,.,.,14,CASSLEGSEETQYF,TGTGCCAGCAGCTTGGAAGGTAGCGAGGAGACCCAGTACTTC
TRBJ1-2,TRBV6-6,.,.,14,CASSSVLSNYGYTF,TGTGCCAGCAGTTCCGTTCTCAGTAACTATGGCTACACCTTC
TRBJ1-4,TRBV18,.,.,13,CASSPTTHEKLFF,TGTGCCAGCTCACCAACCACTCATGAAAAACTGTTTTTT